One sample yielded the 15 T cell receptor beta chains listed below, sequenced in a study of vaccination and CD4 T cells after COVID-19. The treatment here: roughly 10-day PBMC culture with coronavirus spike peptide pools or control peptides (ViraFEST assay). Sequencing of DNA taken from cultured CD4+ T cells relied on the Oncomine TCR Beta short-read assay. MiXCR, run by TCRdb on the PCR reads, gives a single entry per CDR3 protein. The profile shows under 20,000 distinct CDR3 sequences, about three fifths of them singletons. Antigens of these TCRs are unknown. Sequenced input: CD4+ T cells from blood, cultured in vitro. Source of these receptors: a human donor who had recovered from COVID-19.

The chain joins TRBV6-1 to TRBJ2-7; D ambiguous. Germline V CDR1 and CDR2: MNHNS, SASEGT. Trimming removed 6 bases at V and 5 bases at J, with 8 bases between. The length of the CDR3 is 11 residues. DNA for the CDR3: TGTGCCAGCAGCCTATTGGACGAGCAGTACTTC. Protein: CASSLLDEQYF.

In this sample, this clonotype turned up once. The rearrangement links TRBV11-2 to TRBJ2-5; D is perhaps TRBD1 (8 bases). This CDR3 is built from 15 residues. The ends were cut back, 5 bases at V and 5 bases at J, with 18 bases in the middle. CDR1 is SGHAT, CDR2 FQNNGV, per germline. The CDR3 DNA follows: TGTGCCAGCAGCAAACGACAGGGGAGGGAGGAGACCCAGTACTTC. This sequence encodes CASSKRQGREETQYF.

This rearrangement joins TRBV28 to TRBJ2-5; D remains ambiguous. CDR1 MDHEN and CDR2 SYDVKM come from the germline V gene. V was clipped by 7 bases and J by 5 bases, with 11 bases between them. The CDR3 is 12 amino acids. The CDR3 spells CASTAVRETQYF. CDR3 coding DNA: TGTGCCAGCACGGCAGTTAGGGAGACCCAGTACTTC.

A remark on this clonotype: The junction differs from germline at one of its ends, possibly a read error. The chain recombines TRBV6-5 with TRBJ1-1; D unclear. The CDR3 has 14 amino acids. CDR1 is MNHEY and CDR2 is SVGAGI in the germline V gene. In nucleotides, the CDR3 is TGTGCCAGCAGTTACTCGACGGAGAACACTGAAGCTTACTTT. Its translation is CASSYSTENTEAYF.

The CDR3 coding sequence is TGTGCCAGCACAATGGGACAGCAGAACACTGAAGCTTTCTTT. Translating it yields CASTMGQQNTEAFF. The chain carries TRBV18 and TRBJ1-1; 7 positions agree with TRBD1. From germline, CDR1 is KGHSH and CDR2 LQKENI. The CDR3 contains 14 residues. Trimming removed 8 bases from V and 1 base from J; junction bases left unmatched: 7.

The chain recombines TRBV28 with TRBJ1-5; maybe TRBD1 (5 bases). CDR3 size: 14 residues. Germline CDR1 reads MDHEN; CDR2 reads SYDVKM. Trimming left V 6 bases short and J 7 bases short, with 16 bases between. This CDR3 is CASSRGGVLQPQHF. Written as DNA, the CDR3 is TGTGCCAGCAGCCGGGGGGGGGTACTACAGCCCCAGCATTTT.

In nucleotides, the CDR3 is TGTGCCAGCAGTGCCGTGGGGACTGGGGCCAACGTCCTGACTTTC. This translates into CASSAVGTGANVLTF. The gene calls are TRBV2 and TRBJ2-6; D ambiguous. V lost 4 bases and J 2 bases, leaving 9 bases between the germline ends. Germline assignment: CDR1 SNHLY and CDR2 FYNNEI. This CDR3 has 15 residues.

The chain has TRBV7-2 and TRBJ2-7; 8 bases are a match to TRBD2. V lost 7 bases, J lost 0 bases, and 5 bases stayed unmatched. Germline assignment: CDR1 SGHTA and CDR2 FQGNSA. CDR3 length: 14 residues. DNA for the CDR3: TGTGCCAGCACCCCCGGGAGGGGCTCCTACGAGCAGTACTTC. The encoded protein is CASTPGRGSYEQYF.

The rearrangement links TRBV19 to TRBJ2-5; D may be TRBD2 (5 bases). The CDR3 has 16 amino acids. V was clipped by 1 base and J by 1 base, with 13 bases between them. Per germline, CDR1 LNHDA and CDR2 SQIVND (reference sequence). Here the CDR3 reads CASSIGAGITQETQYF. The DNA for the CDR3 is TGTGCCAGTAGTATAGGGGCCGGGATAACCCAAGAGACCCAGTACTTC.

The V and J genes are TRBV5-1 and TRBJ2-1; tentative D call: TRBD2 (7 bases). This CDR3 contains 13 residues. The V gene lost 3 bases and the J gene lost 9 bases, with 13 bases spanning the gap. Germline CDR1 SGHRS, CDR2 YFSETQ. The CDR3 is CASSYGGGSEQFF. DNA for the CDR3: TGCGCCAGCAGCTACGGGGGCGGGAGTGAGCAGTTCTTC. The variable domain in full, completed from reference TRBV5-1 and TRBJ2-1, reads KAGVTQTPRYLIKTRGQQVTLSCSPISGHRSVSWYQQTPGQGLQFLFEYFSETQRNKGNFPGRFSGRQFSNSRSEMNVSTLELGDSALYLCASSYGGGSEQFFGPGTRLTVL.

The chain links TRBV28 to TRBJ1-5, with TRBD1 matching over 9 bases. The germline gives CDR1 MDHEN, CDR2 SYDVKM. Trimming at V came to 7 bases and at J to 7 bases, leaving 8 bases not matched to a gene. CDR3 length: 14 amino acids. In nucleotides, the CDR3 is TGTGCCAGCAACCCCACAGGGGGCGGGCAGCCCCAGCATTTT. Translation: CASNPTGGGQPQHF.

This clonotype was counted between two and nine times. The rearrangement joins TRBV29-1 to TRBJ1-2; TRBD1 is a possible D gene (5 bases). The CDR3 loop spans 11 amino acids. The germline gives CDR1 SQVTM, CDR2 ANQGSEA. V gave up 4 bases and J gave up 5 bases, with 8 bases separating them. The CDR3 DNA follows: TGCAGCGTTGGGGGGATATATGGCTACACCTTC. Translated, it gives CSVGGIYGYTF. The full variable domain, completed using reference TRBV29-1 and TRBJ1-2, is SAVISQKPSRDICQRGTSLTIQCQVDSQVTMMFWYRQQPGQSLTLIATANQGSEATYESGFVIDKFPISRPNLTFSTLTVSNMSPEDSSIYLCSVGGIYGYTFGSGTRLTVV.

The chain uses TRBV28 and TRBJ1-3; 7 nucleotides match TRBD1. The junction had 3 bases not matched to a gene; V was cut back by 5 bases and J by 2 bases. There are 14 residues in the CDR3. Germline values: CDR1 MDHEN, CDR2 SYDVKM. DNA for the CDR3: TGTGCCAGCAGTGCAGGGGGTGCTGGAAACACCATATATTTT. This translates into CASSAGGAGNTIYF.

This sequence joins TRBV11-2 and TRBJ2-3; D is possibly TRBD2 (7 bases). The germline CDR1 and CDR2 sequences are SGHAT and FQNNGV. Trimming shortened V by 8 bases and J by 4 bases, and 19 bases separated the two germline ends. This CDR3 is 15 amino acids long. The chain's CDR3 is CASHRGGRGPDTQYF. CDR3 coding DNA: TGTGCCAGCCACAGAGGGGGGAGGGGCCCAGATACGCAGTATTTT.

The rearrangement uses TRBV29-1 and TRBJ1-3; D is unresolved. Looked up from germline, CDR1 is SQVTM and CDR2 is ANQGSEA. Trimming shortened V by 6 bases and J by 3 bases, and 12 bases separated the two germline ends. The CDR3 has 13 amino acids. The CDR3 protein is CSVALEGGNTIYF. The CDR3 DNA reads TGCAGCGTCGCGCTTGAGGGTGGAAACACCATATATTTT.